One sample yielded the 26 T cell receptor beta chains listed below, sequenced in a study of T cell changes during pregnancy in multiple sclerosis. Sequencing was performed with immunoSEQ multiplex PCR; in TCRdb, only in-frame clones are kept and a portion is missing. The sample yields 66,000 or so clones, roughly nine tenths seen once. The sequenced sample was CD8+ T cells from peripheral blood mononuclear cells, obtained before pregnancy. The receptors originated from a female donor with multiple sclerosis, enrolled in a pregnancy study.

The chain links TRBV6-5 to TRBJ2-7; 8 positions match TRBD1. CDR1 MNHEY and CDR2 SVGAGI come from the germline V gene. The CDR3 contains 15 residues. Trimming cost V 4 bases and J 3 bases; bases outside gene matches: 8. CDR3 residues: CASSSFLGQGYEQYF. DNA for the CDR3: TGTGCCAGCAGTTCCTTCCTAGGACAGGGCTACGAGCAGTACTTC.

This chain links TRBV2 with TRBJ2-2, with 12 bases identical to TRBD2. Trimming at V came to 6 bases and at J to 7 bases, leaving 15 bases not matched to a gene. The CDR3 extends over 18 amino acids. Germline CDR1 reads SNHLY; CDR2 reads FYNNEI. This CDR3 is CASRSIGLAGLGIGELFF. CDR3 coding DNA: TGTGCCAGCAGAAGCATCGGACTAGCGGGGCTGGGGATCGGGGAGCTGTTTTTT. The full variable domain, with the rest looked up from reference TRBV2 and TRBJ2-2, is EPEVTQTPSHQVTQMGQEVILRCVPISNHLYFYWYRQILGQKVEFLVSFYNNEISEKSEIFDDQFSVERPDGSNFTLKIRSTKLEDSAMYFCASRSIGLAGLGIGELFFGEGSRLTVL.

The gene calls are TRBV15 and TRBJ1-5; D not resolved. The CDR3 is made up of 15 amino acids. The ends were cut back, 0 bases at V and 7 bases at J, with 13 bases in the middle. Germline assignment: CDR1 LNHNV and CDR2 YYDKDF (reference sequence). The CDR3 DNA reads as TGTGCCACCAGCAGAGATTTAAAAGATGGCCAGCCCCAGCATTTT. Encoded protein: CATSRDLKDGQPQHF.

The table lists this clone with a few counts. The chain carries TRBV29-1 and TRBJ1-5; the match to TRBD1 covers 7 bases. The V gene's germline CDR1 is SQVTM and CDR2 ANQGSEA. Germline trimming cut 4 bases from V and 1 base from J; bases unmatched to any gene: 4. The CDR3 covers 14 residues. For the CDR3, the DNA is TGCAGCGTTGTGGCAGGGGGAAGCAATCAGCCCCAGCATTTT. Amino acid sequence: CSVVAGGSNQPQHF.

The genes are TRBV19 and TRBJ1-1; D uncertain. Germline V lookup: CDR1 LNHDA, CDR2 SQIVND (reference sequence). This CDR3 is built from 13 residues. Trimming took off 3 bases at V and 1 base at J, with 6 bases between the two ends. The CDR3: CASSIGRNTEAFF. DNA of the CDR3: TGTGCCAGTAGTATTGGGCGGAACACTGAAGCTTTCTTT.

The CDR3 DNA reads TGTGCCTGGAGTTCACTCGCGGGGGCTGAAGCTTTCTTT. Translated, it gives CAWSSLAGAEAFF. The chain combines TRBV30 with TRBJ1-1, with a possible D match to TRBD1 (5 bases). Germline assignment: CDR1 GTSNPN and CDR2 SVGIG (reference sequence). Trimming removed 2 bases at V and 6 bases at J, with 13 bases between. The CDR3 runs 13 residues.

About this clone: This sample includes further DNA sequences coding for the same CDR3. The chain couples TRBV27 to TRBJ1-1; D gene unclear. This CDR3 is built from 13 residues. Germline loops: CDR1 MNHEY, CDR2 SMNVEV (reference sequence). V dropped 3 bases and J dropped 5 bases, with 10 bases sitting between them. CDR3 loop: CASSFWGGTEAFF. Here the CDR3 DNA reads TGTGCCAGCAGTTTCTGGGGAGGGACTGAAGCTTTCTTT.

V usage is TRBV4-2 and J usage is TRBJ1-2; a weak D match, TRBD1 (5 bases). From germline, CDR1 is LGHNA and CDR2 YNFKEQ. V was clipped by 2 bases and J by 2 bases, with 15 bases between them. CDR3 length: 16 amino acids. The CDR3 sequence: CASSQPPGGDNYGYTF. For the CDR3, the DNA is TGTGCCAGCAGCCAACCCCCGGGAGGGGACAACTATGGCTACACCTTC.

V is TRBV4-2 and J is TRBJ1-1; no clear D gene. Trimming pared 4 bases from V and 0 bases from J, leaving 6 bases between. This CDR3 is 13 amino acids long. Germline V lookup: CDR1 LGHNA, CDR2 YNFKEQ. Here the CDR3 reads CASSPPMNTEAFF. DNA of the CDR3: TGTGCCAGCAGCCCCCCTATGAACACTGAAGCTTTCTTT.

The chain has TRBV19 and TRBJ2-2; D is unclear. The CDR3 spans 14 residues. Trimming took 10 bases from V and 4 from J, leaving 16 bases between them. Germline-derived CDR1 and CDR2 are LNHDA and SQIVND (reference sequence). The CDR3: CATETGTSTGELFF. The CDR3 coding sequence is TGTGCCACCGAGACGGGTACTTCCACCGGGGAGCTGTTTTTT.

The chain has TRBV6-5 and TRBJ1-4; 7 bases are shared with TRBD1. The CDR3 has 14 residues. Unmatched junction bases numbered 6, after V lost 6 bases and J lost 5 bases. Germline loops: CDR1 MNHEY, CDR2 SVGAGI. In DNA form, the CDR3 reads TGTGCCAGCAGCCTGGCGACAGGGAATGAAAAACTGTTTTTT. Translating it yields CASSLATGNEKLFF.

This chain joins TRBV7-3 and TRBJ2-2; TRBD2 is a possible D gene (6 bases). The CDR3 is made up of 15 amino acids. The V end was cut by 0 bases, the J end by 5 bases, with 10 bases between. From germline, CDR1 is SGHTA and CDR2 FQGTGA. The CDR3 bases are TGTGCCAGCAGCTTAACCGGGGGTCAAACCGGGGAGCTGTTTTTT. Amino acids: CASSLTGGQTGELFF.

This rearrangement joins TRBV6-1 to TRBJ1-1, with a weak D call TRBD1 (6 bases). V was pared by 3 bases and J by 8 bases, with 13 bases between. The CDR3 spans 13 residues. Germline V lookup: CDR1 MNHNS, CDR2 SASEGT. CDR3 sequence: CASSDSDREEAFF. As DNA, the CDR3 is TGTGCCAGCAGTGACTCGGACAGAGAAGAAGCTTTCTTT.

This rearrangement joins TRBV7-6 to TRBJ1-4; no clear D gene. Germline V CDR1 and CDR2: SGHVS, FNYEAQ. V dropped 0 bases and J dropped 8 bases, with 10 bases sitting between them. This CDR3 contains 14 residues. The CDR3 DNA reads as TGTGCCAGCAGCTTAGCGCGGGTAAGCGAAAAACTGTTTTTT. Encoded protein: CASSLARVSEKLFF.

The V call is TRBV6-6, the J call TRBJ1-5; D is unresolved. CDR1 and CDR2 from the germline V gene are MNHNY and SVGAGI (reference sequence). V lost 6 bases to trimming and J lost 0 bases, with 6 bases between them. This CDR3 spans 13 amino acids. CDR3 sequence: CASSRYSNQPQHF. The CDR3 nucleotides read TGTGCCAGCAGCCGTTATAGCAATCAGCCCCAGCATTTT.

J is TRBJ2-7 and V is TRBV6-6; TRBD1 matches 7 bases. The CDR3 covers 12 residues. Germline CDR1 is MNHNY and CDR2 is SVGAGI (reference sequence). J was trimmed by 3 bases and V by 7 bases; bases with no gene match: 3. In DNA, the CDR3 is TGTGCCAGCAACCAGGGGGACTACGAGCAGTACTTC. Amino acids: CASNQGDYEQYF.

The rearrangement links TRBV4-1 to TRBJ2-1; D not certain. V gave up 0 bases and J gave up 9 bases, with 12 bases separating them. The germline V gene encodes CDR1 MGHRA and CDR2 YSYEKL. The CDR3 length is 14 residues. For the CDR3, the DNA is TGCGCCAGCAGCCAAGAAGGAGCCGGGTTTGAGCAGTTCTTC. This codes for CASSQEGAGFEQFF.

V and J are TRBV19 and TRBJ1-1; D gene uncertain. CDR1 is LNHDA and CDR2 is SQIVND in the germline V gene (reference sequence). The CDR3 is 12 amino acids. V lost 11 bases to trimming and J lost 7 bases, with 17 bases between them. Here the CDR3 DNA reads TGTGCCTGCTTAGGTGGGCGGGTTGAAGCTTTCTTT. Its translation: CACLGGRVEAFF.

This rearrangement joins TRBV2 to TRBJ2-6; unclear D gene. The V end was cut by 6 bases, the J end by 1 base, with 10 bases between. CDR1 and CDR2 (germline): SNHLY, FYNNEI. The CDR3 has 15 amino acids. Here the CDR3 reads CASSDLASGANVLTF. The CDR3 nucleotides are TGTGCCAGCAGCGACTTAGCATCTGGGGCCAACGTCCTGACTTTC. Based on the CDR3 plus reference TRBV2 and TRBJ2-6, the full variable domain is EPEVTQTPSHQVTQMGQEVILRCVPISNHLYFYWYRQILGQKVEFLVSFYNNEISEKSEIFDDQFSVERPDGSNFTLKIRSTKLEDSAMYFCASSDLASGANVLTFGAGSRLTVL.

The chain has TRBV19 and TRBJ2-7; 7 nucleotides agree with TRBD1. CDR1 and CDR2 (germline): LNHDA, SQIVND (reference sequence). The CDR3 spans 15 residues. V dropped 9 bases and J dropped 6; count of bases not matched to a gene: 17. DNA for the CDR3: TGTGCCAGCCGGTTCCGGGACAGCCGGTTTGGCGAGCAGTACTTC. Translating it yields CASRFRDSRFGEQYF.

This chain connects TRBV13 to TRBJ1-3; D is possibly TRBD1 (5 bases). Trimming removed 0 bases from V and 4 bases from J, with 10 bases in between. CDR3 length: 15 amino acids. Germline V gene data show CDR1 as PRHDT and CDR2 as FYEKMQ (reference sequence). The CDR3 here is CASSLGRGGGNTIYF. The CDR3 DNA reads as TGTGCCAGCAGCTTAGGGAGGGGAGGAGGAAACACCATATATTTT.

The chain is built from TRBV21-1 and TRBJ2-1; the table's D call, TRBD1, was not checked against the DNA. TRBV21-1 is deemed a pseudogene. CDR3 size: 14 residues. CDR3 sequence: CASSKGYRSNEQFF. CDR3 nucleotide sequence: TGTGCCAGCAGCAAAGGGTACAGGAGCAATGAGCAGTTCTTC.

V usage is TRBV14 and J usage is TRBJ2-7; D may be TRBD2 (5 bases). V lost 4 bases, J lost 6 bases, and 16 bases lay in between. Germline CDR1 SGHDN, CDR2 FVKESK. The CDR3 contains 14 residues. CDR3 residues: CASSLLGSAIEQYF. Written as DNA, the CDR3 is TGTGCCAGCAGCCTACTAGGGTCGGCGATCGAGCAGTACTTC.

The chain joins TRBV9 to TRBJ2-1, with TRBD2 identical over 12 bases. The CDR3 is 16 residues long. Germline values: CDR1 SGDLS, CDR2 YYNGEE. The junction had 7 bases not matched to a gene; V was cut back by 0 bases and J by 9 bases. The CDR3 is CASSVAGGLAGGEQFF. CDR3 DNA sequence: TGTGCCAGCAGCGTAGCTGGGGGACTAGCGGGTGGTGAGCAGTTCTTC. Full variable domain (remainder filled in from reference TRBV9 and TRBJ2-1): DSGVTQTPKHLITATGQRVTLRCSPRSGDLSVYWYQQSLDQGLQFLIQYYNGEERAKGNILERFSAQQFPDLHSELNLSSLELGDSALYFCASSVAGGLAGGEQFFGPGTRLTVL.

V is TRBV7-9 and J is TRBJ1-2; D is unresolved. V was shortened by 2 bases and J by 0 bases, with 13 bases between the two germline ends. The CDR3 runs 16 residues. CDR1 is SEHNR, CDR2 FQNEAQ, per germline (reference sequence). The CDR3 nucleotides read TGTGCCAGCAGCTTAACCCCCTCAGAAGCTAACTATGGCTACACCTTC. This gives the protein CASSLTPSEANYGYTF.

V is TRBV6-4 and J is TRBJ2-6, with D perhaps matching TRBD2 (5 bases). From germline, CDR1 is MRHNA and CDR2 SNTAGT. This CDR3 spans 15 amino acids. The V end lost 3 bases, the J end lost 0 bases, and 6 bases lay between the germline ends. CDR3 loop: CASSEGDSGANVLTF. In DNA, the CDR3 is TGTGCCAGCAGTGAGGGAGACTCTGGGGCCAACGTCCTGACTTTC.